The present TCR beta chain was sequenced within a study of vaccination effects on CD4 cells after COVID-19. Antigen-specific CD4+ T cells were expanded with viral peptide pools in the ViraFEST assay before sequencing. Isolating CD4+ T cells followed approximately nine days of culture. The individual was infected with SARS-CoV-2 between March and December 2020, as confirmed by PCR. Researchers reported culturing two million PBMC in each well, adding around 10 IU/ml IL-2 and around 10 ug/ml peptides. This clone showed up just a few times. Its antigen is unidentified. Here immunoSEQ multiplex PCR was the method, and the copy in TCRdb shows in-frame clones only, minus some. The sample lists about 22,000 clones, around 80% occurring once. The input for sequencing was CD4+ T cells from PBMCs cultured with a peptide pool, taken before COVID-19 vaccination. This receptor was obtained from a human donor who had a prior SARS-CoV-2 infection.

CDR3 sequence: CASSPYRTSGGGNEQFF. DNA of the CDR3: TGTGCCAGCAGCCCGTATCGGACTAGCGGGGGAGGTAATGAGCAGTTCTTC. V usage is TRBV7-2 and J usage is TRBJ2-1; 13 nucleotides match TRBD2. The CDR3 loop spans 17 amino acids. CDR1 is SGHTA, CDR2 FQGNSA, per germline. J was trimmed by 7 bases and V by 5 bases; bases with no gene match: 11. Complete variable domain (other parts from reference TRBV7-2 and TRBJ2-1): GAGVSQSPSNKVTEKGKDVELRCDPISGHTALYWYRQSLGQGLEFLIYFQGNSAPDKSGLPSDRFSAERTGGSVSTLTIQRTQQEDSAVYLCASSPYRTSGGGNEQFFGPGTRLTVL.